The clone carrying this TCR beta chain occurred a few times. As yet, its antigen is unknown. This entry is derived from a study of T-cell reconstitution after alpha-beta-depleted transplantation in children. Study conclusions and caveats: Expanded graft clones numbering several hundred reportedly gave rise to alpha-beta T cells about two months after transplant.

TCRbeta library preparation incorporated unique molecular identifiers. In TCRdb, the PCR reads were re-called with MiXCR into one record per CDR3 protein. In the table there are hundreds of thousands of distinct CDR3 sequences, over 10% of which are singletons. Trimming left V 5 bases short and J 4 bases short, with 8 bases between. The CDR3 spans 12 residues. Germline CDR1 SQVTM, CDR2 ANQGSEA. The chain has TRBV29-1 and TRBJ2-2; D not certain. The material was PBMCs, mostly from graft donor cells, obtained 360 days after TCRalphabeta/CD19-depleted stem cell transplant. The TCR originated in a male patient younger than 18 who had a stem cell transplant for acute myeloid leukemia, so the T cells may come from the graft donor. The chain's CDR3 is CSVSRTTGELFF. The CDR3 DNA is TGCAGCGTTTCTAGGACCACCGGGGAGCTGTTTTTT.